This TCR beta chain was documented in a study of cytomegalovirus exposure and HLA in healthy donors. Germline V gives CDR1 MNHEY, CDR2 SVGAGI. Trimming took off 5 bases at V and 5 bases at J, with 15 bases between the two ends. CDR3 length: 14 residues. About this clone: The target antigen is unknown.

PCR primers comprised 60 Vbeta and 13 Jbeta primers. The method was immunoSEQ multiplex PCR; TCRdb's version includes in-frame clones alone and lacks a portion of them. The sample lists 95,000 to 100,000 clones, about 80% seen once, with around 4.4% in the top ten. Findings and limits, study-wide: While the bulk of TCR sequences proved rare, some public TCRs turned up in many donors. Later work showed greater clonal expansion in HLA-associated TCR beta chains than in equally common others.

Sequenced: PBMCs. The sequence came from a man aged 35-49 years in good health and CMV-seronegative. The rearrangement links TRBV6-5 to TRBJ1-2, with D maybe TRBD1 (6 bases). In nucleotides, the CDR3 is TGTGCCAGCAGTCCCTCAGGGGAAGGGTATGGCTACACCTTC. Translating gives CASSPSGEGYGYTF.